The next 10 T cell receptor beta chains were all read from a single sample in a study of cytomegalovirus exposure and HLA in healthy donors. The primer mix had 60 Vbeta and 13 Jbeta primers. Here immunoSEQ multiplex PCR was the method, and the copy in TCRdb shows in-frame clones only, minus some. The data contain some 210,000 clones, around 86% of them singletons. Material: PBMCs. These receptor sequences come from a man aged 30 to 45 in good health and CMV-seronegative.

This clone has only one observation. J is TRBJ1-4 and V is TRBV6-5; D possibly corresponds to TRBD1 (6 bases). The CDR3 spans 15 residues. The germline V gene encodes CDR1 MNHEY and CDR2 SVGAGI. Trimming took 2 bases from V and 8 from J, leaving 15 bases between them. CDR3 coding DNA: TGTGCCAGCAGTTACGGGGGGGCGCGGGGCGAAAAACTGTTTTTT. It is translated as CASSYGGARGEKLFF.

The chain employs TRBV4-3 and TRBJ2-7; 9 bases match TRBD1. The CDR3 sequence is 15 residues long. CDR1 LGHNA and CDR2 YSLEER come from the germline V gene. J lost 1 base, V lost 0 bases, and 1 base had no gene match. CDR3 bases: TGCGCCAGCAGCCAAGAGGGGACAGGGTCCTACGAGCAGTACTTC. Translation gives CASSQEGTGSYEQYF.

The sample holds one count of this clone. J is TRBJ1-1 and V is TRBV7-9; 7 bases align to TRBD1. From germline, CDR1 is SEHNR and CDR2 FQNEAQ (reference sequence). After removal of 4 bases from V and 0 bases from J, the junction contained 2 bases not matched to a gene. This CDR3 comprises 14 residues. CDR3 loop: CASSWGQLNTEAFF. CDR3 coding DNA: TGTGCCAGCAGCTGGGGACAGTTGAACACTGAAGCTTTCTTT.

The rearrangement links TRBV11-2 to TRBJ2-7; TRBD1 aligns across 11 bases. CDR1 is SGHAT, CDR2 FQNNGV, per germline. The V and J ends lost 1 base and 4 bases, in that order; junction bases with no gene match: 6. The CDR3 consists of 16 residues. CDR3 DNA sequence: TGTGCCAGCAGCTTAGGGGTAGGGGACAGGGGGTACGAGCAGTACTTC. It translates to CASSLGVGDRGYEQYF.

This clone has just one count. The CDR3 here is CASSLAAGVRTEAFF. CDR3 coding DNA: TGTGCCAGCAGCTTGGCCGCAGGGGTACGGACTGAAGCTTTCTTT. The chain combines TRBV5-6 with TRBJ1-1, with D possibly TRBD1 on 6 matching bases. Per the germline V gene, CDR1 is SGHDT and CDR2 is YYEEEE. Deletions cut 0 bases from V and 5 bases from J, with 14 bases between. CDR3 length: 15 amino acids.

The chain recombines TRBV21-1 with TRBJ1-5. TRBV21-1 is classified as a pseudogene. The CDR3 spans 15 residues. The CDR3 DNA sequence: TGTGCCAGCAGCAAAGAGGGAGGGGAGAATCAGCCCCAGCATTTT. It codes for CASSKEGGENQPQHF.

The rearrangement joins TRBV6-1 to TRBJ1-3; D is ambiguous. Trimming removed 4 bases from V and 4 bases from J, with 14 bases in between. The CDR3 length is 15 residues. CDR1 and CDR2 (germline): MNHNS, SASEGT. The CDR3 nucleotides read TGTGCCAGCAGTGCCCAGGTGGTATCCGGAAACACCATATATTTT. Its translation is CASSAQVVSGNTIYF.

The rearrangement links TRBV5-5 to TRBJ1-2; weak D call: TRBD1 (5 bases). Trimming pared 5 bases from V and 0 bases from J, leaving 14 bases between. CDR1 is SGHKS, CDR2 YYEKEE, per germline (reference sequence). This CDR3 has 15 residues. The DNA of the CDR3 is TGTGCCAGCAGAAGAGACAGATCCGCTAACTATGGCTACACCTTC. The encoded protein is CASRRDRSANYGYTF.

A single count supports this clone. The chain is built from TRBV5-6 and TRBJ1-5, with D maybe TRBD1 (6 bases). Germline loops: CDR1 SGHDT, CDR2 YYEEEE. The CDR3 loop spans 14 amino acids. With 0 bases removed from V and 5 bases from J, the gap between germline ends came to 9 bases. The CDR3 reads CASSLVRGDQPQHF. CDR3 coding DNA: TGTGCCAGCAGCTTGGTCAGGGGTGATCAGCCCCAGCATTTT.

V gene TRBV5-1 combines with J gene TRBJ1-2; a weak D match, TRBD1 (6 bases). CDR3 length: 13 amino acids. CDR1 SGHRS and CDR2 YFSETQ come from the germline V gene. V was cut by 7 bases and J by 8 bases, with 18 bases left in between. The CDR3 DNA follows: TGCGCCAGCGGAACCCAACAGGGTGACGGCTACACCTTC. It translates to CASGTQQGDGYTF.